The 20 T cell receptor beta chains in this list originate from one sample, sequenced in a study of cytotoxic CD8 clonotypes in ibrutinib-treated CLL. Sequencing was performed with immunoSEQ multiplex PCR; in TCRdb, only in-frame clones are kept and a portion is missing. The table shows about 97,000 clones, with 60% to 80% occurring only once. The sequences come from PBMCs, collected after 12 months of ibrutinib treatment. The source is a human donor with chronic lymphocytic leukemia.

CDR3 nucleotides: TGTGCCAGCAGCTTAGAGAGCCAGTCACCCCTCCACTTT. Its translation is CASSLESQSPLHF. The chain recombines TRBV11-3 with TRBJ1-6; D ambiguous. V was clipped by 0 bases and J by 10 bases, with 7 bases between them. CDR1 and CDR2 (germline): SGHNT, YENEEA. The CDR3 runs 13 residues.

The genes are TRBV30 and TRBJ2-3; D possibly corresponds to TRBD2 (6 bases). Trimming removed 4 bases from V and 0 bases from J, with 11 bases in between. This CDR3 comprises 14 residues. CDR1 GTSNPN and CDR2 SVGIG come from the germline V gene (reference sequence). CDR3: CAWTAGTSTDTQYF. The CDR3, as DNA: TGTGCCTGGACGGCGGGGACTAGCACAGATACGCAGTATTTT.

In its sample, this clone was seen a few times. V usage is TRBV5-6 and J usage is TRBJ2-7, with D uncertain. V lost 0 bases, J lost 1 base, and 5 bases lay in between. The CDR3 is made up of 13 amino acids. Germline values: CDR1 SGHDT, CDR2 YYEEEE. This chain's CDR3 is CASSLDFSYEQYF. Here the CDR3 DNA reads TGTGCCAGCAGCTTGGACTTTTCCTACGAGCAGTACTTC.

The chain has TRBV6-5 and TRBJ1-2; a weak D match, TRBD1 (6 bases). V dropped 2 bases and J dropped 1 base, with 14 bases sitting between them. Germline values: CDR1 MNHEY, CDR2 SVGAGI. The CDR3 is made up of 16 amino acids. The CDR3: CASSYRPSGVNYGYTF. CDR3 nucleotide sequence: TGTGCCAGCAGTTACCGACCTTCAGGGGTTAACTATGGCTACACCTTC.

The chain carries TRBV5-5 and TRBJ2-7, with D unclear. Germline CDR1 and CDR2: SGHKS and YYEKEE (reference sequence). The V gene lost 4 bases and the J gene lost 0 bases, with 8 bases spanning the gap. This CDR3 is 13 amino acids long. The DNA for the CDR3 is TGTGCCAGCAGCCCAATCAGCTCCTACGAGCAGTACTTC. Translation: CASSPISSYEQYF.

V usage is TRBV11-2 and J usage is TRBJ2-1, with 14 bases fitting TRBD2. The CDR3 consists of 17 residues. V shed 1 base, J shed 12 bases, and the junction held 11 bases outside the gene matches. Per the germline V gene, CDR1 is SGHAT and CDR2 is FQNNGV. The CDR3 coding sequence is TGTGCCAGCAGCTTAGGTTCTTTTGGACTAGCGGGAGGTCGGCAGTTCTTC. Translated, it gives CASSLGSFGLAGGRQFF.

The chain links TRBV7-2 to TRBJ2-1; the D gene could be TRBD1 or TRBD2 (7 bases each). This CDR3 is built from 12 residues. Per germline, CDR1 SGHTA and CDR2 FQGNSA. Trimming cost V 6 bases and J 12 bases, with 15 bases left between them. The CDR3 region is CASSSPGGAQFF. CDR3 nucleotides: TGTGCCAGCAGTTCCCCAGGGGGGGCGCAGTTCTTC.

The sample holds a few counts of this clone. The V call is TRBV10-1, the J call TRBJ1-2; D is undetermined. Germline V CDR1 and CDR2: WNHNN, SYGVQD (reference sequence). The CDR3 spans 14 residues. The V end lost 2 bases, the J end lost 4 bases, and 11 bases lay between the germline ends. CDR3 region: CASSEGGRFYGYTF. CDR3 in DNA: TGCGCCAGCAGTGAGGGAGGACGATTCTATGGCTACACCTTC.

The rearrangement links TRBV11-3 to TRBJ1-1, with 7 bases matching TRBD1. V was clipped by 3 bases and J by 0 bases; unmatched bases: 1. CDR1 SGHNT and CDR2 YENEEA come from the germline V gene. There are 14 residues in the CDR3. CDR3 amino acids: CASSFRGMNTEAFF. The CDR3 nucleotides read TGTGCCAGCAGCTTCAGGGGGATGAACACTGAAGCTTTCTTT.

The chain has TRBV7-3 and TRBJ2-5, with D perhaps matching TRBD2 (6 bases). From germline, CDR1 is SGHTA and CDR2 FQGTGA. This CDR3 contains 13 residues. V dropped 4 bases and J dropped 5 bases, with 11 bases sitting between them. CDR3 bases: TGTGCCAGCAGCTCGTCCGGAGGGGAGACCCAGTACTTC. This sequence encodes CASSSSGGETQYF.

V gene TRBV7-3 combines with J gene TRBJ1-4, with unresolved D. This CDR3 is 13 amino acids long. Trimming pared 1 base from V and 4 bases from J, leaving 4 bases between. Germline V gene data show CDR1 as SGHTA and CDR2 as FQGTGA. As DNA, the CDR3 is TGTGCCAGCAGCTTAAGCCGTAATGAAAAACTGTTTTTT. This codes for CASSLSRNEKLFF.

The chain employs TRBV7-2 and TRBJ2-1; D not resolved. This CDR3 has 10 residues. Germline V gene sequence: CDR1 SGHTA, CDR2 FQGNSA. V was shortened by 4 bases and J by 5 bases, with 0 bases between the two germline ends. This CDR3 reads CASSYNEQFF. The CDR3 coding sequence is TGTGCCAGCAGCTACAATGAGCAGTTCTTC. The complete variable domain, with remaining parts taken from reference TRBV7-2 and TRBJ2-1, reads GAGVSQSPSNKVTEKGKDVELRCDPISGHTALYWYRQSLGQGLEFLIYFQGNSAPDKSGLPSDRFSAERTGGSVSTLTIQRTQQEDSAVYLCASSYNEQFFGPGTRLTVL.

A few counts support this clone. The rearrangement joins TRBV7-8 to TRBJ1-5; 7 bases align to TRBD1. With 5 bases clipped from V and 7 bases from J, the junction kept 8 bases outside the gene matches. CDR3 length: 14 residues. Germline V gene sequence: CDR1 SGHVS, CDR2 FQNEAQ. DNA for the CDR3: TGTGCCAGCAGCAGCAGGGGGTTGGAACAGCCCCAGCATTTT. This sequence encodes CASSSRGLEQPQHF.

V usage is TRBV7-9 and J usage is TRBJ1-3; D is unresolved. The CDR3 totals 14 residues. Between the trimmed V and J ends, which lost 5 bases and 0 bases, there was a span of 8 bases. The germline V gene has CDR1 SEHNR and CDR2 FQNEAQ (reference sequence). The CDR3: CASSHLYSGNTIYF. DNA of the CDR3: TGTGCCAGCAGCCACCTGTACTCTGGAAACACCATATATTTT.

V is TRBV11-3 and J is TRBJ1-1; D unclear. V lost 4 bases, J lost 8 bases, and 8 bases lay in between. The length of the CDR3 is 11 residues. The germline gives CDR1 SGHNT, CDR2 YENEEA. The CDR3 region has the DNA TGTGCCAGCAGCTCTTTAAGGGAAGCTTTCTTT. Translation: CASSSLREAFF.

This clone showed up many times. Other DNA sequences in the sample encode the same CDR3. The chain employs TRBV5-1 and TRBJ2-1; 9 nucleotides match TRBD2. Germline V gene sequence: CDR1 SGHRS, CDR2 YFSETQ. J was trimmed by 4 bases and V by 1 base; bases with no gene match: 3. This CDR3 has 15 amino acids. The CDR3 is CASSLSLAGYNEQFF. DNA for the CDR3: TGCGCCAGCAGCTTGAGCCTAGCGGGGTACAATGAGCAGTTCTTC. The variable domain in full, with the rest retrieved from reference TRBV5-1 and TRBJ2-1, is KAGVTQTPRYLIKTRGQQVTLSCSPISGHRSVSWYQQTPGQGLQFLFEYFSETQRNKGNFPGRFSGRQFSNSRSEMNVSTLELGDSALYLCASSLSLAGYNEQFFGPGTRLTVL.

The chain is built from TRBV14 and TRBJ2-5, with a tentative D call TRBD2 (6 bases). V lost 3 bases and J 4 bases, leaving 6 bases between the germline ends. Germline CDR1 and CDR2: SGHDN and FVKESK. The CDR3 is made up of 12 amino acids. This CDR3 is CASSQGGETQYF. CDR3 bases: TGTGCCAGCAGCCAGGGGGGAGAGACCCAGTACTTC.

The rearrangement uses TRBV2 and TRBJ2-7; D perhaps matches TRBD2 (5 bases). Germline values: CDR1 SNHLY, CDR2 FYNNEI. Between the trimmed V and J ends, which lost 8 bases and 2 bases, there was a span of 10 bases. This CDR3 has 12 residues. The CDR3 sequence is CASRTGAYEQYF. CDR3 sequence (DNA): TGTGCCAGCCGTACCGGGGCCTACGAGCAGTACTTC.

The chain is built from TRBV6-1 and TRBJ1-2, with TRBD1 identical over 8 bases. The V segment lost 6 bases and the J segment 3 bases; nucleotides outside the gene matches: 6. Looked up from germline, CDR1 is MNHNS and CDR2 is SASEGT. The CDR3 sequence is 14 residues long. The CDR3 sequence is CASRTDRDHYGYTF. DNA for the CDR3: TGTGCCAGCAGGACGGACAGGGATCACTATGGCTACACCTTC.

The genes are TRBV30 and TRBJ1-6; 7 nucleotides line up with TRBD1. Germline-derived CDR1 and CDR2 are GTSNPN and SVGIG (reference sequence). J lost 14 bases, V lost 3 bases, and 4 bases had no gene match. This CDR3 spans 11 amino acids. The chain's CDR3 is CAWSDREALHF. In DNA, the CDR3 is TGTGCCTGGAGCGACAGGGAAGCCCTCCACTTT.